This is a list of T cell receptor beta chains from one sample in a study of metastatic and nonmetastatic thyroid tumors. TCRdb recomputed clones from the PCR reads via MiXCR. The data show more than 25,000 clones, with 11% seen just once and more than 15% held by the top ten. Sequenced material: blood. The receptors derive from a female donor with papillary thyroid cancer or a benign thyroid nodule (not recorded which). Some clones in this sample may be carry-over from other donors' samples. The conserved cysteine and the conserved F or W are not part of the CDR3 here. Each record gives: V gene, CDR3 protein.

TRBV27,ASSSPGLGIGELF
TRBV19,ASSSLAGEQF
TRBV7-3,ASSLGTSGTGQY
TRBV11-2,ASSIGTGLGNTEAF
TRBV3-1,ASSHRDRDNYGYT
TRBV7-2,ASSQYNSPLH
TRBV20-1,SASTQGNYGYT
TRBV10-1,ASSDQGGTGELF
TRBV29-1,SVNRGGHSPLH
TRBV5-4,ASSNTGGRQF
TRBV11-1,ASSRGSGQGYNNSPLH
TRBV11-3,ASTGGLS
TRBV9,ASGQGADQPQH
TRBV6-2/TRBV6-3,ASSYSDSYNEQF
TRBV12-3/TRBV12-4,ASSFALADNTDTQY
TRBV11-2,ASSLDPPWNWGHYSNQPQH
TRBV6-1,ASEPSTGRNTGELF
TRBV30,AWRNTEAF
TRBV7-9,ASSVYRDRGEQY
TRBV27,ASSPGTSLYYEQF
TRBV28,ASSLGTTGNTIY
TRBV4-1,ASSQEGLAVNEQY
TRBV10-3,AISARTTNTGELF
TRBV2,ASSEDGLDNEQF
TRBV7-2,ASSLVAGVNQPQH
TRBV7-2,ASRLIGGGIDEQY
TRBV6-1,ASSRPGWGTDTQY
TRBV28,ASSLRTSSNYGYT
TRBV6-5,ASSYSAGNYGYT
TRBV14,ASSTGTGRAGYEQY
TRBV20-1,SARDRRRGLDNSPLH
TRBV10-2,ASSSGTSYEQY
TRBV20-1,SARRDLSYGYT
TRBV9,ASSGRWGETQY
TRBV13,ASRRGGALLNEQF
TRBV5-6,ASSVDRGISTDTQY
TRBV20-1,SARFLVPNEKLF
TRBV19,ASSIEGQPSNQPQH
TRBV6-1,ASSVLSYNEQF
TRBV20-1,SARGQGGQPQH
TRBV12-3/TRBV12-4,ASSFGGKNIQY
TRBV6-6,ASSSQESYEQY
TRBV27,ASGSDTTGGGYT
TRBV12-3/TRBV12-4,ASSLRGHQPQH
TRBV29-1,SVTLAGVGNEQF
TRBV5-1,ASSHSERGEQY
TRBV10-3,AISGTGGGGSSGANVLT
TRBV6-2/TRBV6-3,ASSYKGGTGELF
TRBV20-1,SATPPAGSPDTQY
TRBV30,AWTSGQTYEQY
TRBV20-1,SAPGTAPKGNHAGELF
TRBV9,ASSASKDTQY
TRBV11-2,ASSHGALNEKLF
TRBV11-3,ASSPRTGVSYEQY
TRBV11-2,ASSLSGLAGGHEQY
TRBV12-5,ASGLSGGVETQY
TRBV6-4,ASSEARQGANYGYT